Presented here are 19 T cell receptor beta chains from one specimen sequenced in a study of identical twins. Each CDR3 protein is one row after TCRdb ran MiXCR on the 5' RACE reads. The data hold 200,000 to 250,000 distinct CDR3 sequences, with approximately 7.1% observed a single time. These data were also reused for a study on T cells expressing NK-cell markers.

The sample was CD8+ T cells sorted from blood. The receptors derive from a woman between 18 and 29 years old in good health.

Turning to this clonotype: The DNA is left out, because the CDR3 cannot be placed on it with certainty; the CDR3 is given as TCRdb lists it. This chain connects TRBV6-5 to TRBJ2-1. Germline lookup yields CDR1 MNHEY and CDR2 SVGAGI. The CDR3 spans 14 residues, counting both ends. CDR3 loop: CASSTSTVNNEQFF.

This clonotype showed up many times. The chain uses TRBV5-1 and TRBJ2-7, with D unclear. There are 13 residues in the CDR3. V shed 0 bases and J shed 3 bases, with 7 bases lying between them. Germline values: CDR1 SGHRS, CDR2 YFSETQ. The CDR3 nucleotides are TGCGCCAGCAGCTTGGCAGATATCTACGAGCAGTACTTC. It translates to CASSLADIYEQYF.

Ten or more counts support this clonotype. The chain has TRBV3-1 and TRBJ2-3; D is unresolved. Germline CDR1 reads LGHDT; CDR2 reads YNNKEL (reference sequence). The CDR3 loop spans 13 amino acids. V dropped 0 bases and J dropped 0 bases, with 1 base sitting between them. CDR3 bases: TGTGCCAGCAGCCAAGATAGCACAGATACGCAGTATTTT. Its translation is CASSQDSTDTQYF.

This clonotype was recorded many times. This rearrangement joins TRBV5-6 to TRBJ1-6; 7 positions match TRBD1. J was trimmed by 3 bases and V by 5 bases; bases with no gene match: 5. This CDR3 is built from 15 residues. Germline V CDR1 and CDR2: SGHDT, YYEEEE. The CDR3 spells CASRERDSYNSPLHF. As DNA, the CDR3 is TGTGCCAGCAGGGAAAGGGACAGCTATAATTCACCCCTCCACTTT.

The sample holds a few counts of this clonotype. The CDR3 loop reads CASSQVGRMEDTQYF. CDR3 sequence (DNA): TGTGCCAGCAGCCAAGTGGGGAGGATGGAAGATACGCAGTATTTT. The chain combines TRBV3-1 with TRBJ2-3, with a weak D call TRBD2 (6 bases). Germline-derived CDR1 and CDR2 are LGHDT and YNNKEL (reference sequence). This CDR3 has 15 amino acids. V lost 1 base and J lost 5, with 13 bases in between.

This clonotype was seen a few times. The chain is built from TRBV12-3 or TRBV12-4 and TRBJ1-1; D is unclear. This CDR3 comprises 13 residues. The germline V and J ends were trimmed by 5 bases and 8 bases, with 15 bases remaining between them. The CDR3 reads CASSPSRAIEAFF. The DNA for the CDR3 is TGTGCCAGCAGTCCGTCGAGGGCCATCGAAGCTTTCTTT.

Many counts were recorded for this clonotype. This chain joins TRBV20-1 and TRBJ1-1; D gene uncertain. The CDR3 length is 14 residues. Germline loops: CDR1 DFQATT, CDR2 SNEGSKA (reference sequence). The V and J ends lost 7 bases and 1 base respectively, with 16 bases between them. CDR3 nucleotides: TGCAGTGAAGCAGAAGTGGCAGGGAACACTGAAGCTTTCTTT. Translated: CSEAEVAGNTEAFF.

The rearrangement links TRBV12-3 or TRBV12-4 to TRBJ2-1; the D gene is possibly TRBD2 (5 bases). The CDR3 consists of 12 residues. V lost 6 bases and J 7 bases, leaving 10 bases between the germline ends. Here the CDR3 DNA reads TGTGCCAGCAGCCCTGGGGAGAATGAGCAGTTCTTC. Its protein product is CASSPGENEQFF.

The V call is TRBV4-1, the J call TRBJ2-7; 11 bases line up with TRBD1. CDR1 is MGHRA, CDR2 YSYEKL, per germline. CDR3 length: 15 residues. V shed 2 bases and J 6 bases; nucleotides not matched to a gene: 6. The CDR3 region is CASSQWDRGGSEQYF. The CDR3 region has the DNA TGCGCCAGCAGCCAATGGGACAGGGGGGGCTCCGAGCAGTACTTC.

This clonotype was observed at least ten times. The rearrangement links TRBV12-3 or TRBV12-4 to TRBJ2-7; 11 bases line up with TRBD2. With V trimmed by 6 bases and J by 4 bases, 11 bases remained unmatched. The CDR3 is 16 residues long. The CDR3 DNA reads as TGTGCCAGCAGCCTAAGACTAGCGGGAACTTCGTACGAGCAGTACTTC. Translated: CASSLRLAGTSYEQYF.

In this sample, this clonotype turned up a few times. The chain carries TRBV6-4 and TRBJ2-1; D uncertain. The CDR3 sequence is 13 residues long. V was trimmed by 3 bases and J by 5 bases, leaving 8 bases between them. Germline CDR1 is MRHNA and CDR2 is SNTAGT. DNA of the CDR3: TGTGCCAGCAGTGAAGCCCTCCACAATGAGCAGTTCTTC. Encoded protein: CASSEALHNEQFF.

This clonotype was seen more than once but under ten times. This chain uses TRBV5-8 with TRBJ2-1, with D possibly matching TRBD1 (6 bases). Germline CDR1 reads SGHTS; CDR2 reads YDEGEE. This CDR3 has 15 amino acids. V was cut by 4 bases and J by 4 bases, with 15 bases left in between. Here the CDR3 reads CASSDRQVTYNEQFF. The CDR3 DNA follows: TGTGCCAGCAGCGACCGACAGGTGACTTACAATGAGCAGTTCTTC.

The rearrangement links TRBV6-2 or TRBV6-3 to TRBJ2-1, with TRBD2 identical over 9 bases. The V segment lost 5 bases and the J segment 5 bases; nucleotides outside the gene matches: 7. The CDR3 totals 15 residues. Germline CDR1 reads MNHEY; CDR2 reads SVGEGT. CDR3 in amino acids: CASSPSGRKDNEQFF. In DNA form, the CDR3 reads TGTGCCAGCAGTCCAAGCGGGAGGAAGGACAATGAGCAGTTCTTC.

This clonotype was found a few times. The chain links TRBV5-6 to TRBJ2-5; possible D gene TRBD1, 6 bases. V dropped 3 bases and J dropped 5 bases, with 14 bases sitting between them. CDR1 is SGHDT, CDR2 YYEEEE, per germline. The CDR3 consists of 14 residues. CDR3 loop: CASSSATGEETQYF. The CDR3 region has the DNA TGTGCCAGCAGCTCAGCGACAGGAGAGGAGACCCAGTACTTC.

The rearrangement links TRBV24-1 to TRBJ2-2; 12 bases agree with TRBD1. V lost 4 bases, J lost 7 bases, and 12 bases stayed unmatched. The CDR3 is 18 residues long. Germline CDR1 and CDR2: KGHDR and SFDVKD. Here the CDR3 DNA reads TGTGCCACCAGTGAAAAGGATGCCGGGACAGGGGGCCACGGGGAGCTGTTTTTT. This encodes CATSEKDAGTGGHGELFF.

This chain links TRBV2 with TRBJ2-2; 14 bases match TRBD2. From germline, CDR1 is SNHLY and CDR2 FYNNEI. This CDR3 region has 16 residues. This CDR3 is CANQGLAGANTGELFF. In DNA, the CDR3 is TGTGCTAATCAGGGACTAGCGGGAGCGAACACCGGGGAGCTGTTTTTT.

The CDR3, as DNA: TGTGCCAGCAGCTTGTGGTCCCAGGGCCAATTCCTCTATGGCTACACCTTC. It codes for CASSLWSQGQFLYGYTF. This chain uses TRBV5-6 with TRBJ1-2, with D perhaps TRBD1 (5 bases). The CDR3 extends over 17 amino acids. Trimming stripped 1 base from V and 4 bases from J, with 20 bases between. Looked up from germline, CDR1 is SGHDT and CDR2 is YYEEEE.

V gene TRBV2 combines with J gene TRBJ2-1, with 12 bases fitting TRBD2. The CDR3 has 18 amino acids. CDR1 SNHLY and CDR2 FYNNEI come from the germline V gene. J lost 0 bases, V lost 5 bases, and 8 bases had no gene match. CDR3 in DNA: TGTGCCAGCAGTTCCGGGACTAGCGGGCCTAGCTCCTACAATGAGCAGTTCTTC. It translates to CASSSGTSGPSSYNEQFF. The full variable domain, in which reference TRBV2 and TRBJ2-1 provide the parts outside the CDR3, is EPEVTQTPSHQVTQMGQEVILRCVPISNHLYFYWYRQILGQKVEFLVSFYNNEISEKSEIFDDQFSVERPDGSNFTLKIRSTKLEDSAMYFCASSSGTSGPSSYNEQFFGPGTRLTVL.

This clonotype came up many times. This chain joins TRBV7-9 and TRBJ2-1; TRBD1 agrees at 7 bases. Germline loops: CDR1 SEHNR, CDR2 FQNEAQ (reference sequence). V was clipped by 5 bases and J by 15 bases; unmatched bases: 7. CDR3 size: 11 residues. The CDR3 nucleotides read TGTGCCAGCAGCCCAGGGACAGAGGGGTTCTTC. Encoded protein: CASSPGTEGFF.